This entry describes one T cell receptor (beta chain). Its antigen remains unidentified. No conserved phenylalanine or tryptophan ends this CDR3, so it is likely a read error. No DNA is shown, since the ends of the CDR3 on it are uncertain; the CDR3 is the one TCRdb lists. Each sample came from a Caucasian adult donor living in Nashville, Tennessee. CD4+ cells yielded CD45RA+ naive and CD45RA-negative memory subsets. These data originate in a study of shared clonotypes between healthy human individuals. Turning to the study itself: CD8 memory received one plate per donor, CD8 naive two, CD4 memory three and CD4 naive three. Study-wide findings and caveats: Between a handful of donors, naive CD4 clonotypes were shared at a level of around 5.1%.

The repertoire was sequenced with immunoSEQ multiplex PCR; TCRdb's copy has only in-frame clones and lacks some. The table has around 1.6 million clones, roughly 98% seen once. The germline gives CDR1 PRHDT, CDR2 FYEKMQ (reference sequence). From its first to its last residue, the CDR3 has 13 amino acids. The clonotype originates from a man aged 25-40 years in good health. The sequencing input was naive CD4+ T cells sorted from blood. Subset noted: CD45RA+ positively selected. The chain couples TRBV13 to TRBJ1-1. CDR3 amino acids: CASSLVGQSTIEL.